The clone carrying this T cell receptor beta chain has a handful of counts. Its antigen is unidentified. The data are from a study of human T cells and chemical hapten exposure. As for the study in general: Predominantly women, the patients had alopecia areata, totalis or universalis.

The CDR3 covers 14 residues. Trimming took 4 bases from V and 5 from J, leaving 16 bases between them. Germline CDR1 and CDR2: SGHRS and YFSETQ. Indicated time point: patch test 1, 2 weeks after DPC sensitization. Treatment given: therapeutic diphenylcyclopropenone sensitization with weekly scalp DPC. Every patch test was put on after a blood sample was taken. TCRdb reprocessed the RACE reads via MiXCR and lists one record per CDR3 protein. Of about 60,000 distinct CDR3 sequences listed, about 9.3% were seen once; the top ten hold about an eighth. Study conclusions and caveats: There was alopecia in the donors, so their immune response may differ from that of healthy people.

The receptor was isolated from a woman aged 40 to 49 with alopecia areata. Some clones in this sample may be carry-over from other donors' samples. The sequencing here drew on whole blood, taken in connection with sensitization to the hapten diphenylcyclopropenone (DPC). The rearrangement links TRBV5-1 to TRBJ2-7; D perhaps matches TRBD1 (5 bases). The CDR3 spells CASSRGAGGHEQYF. For the CDR3, the DNA is TGCGCCAGCAGCAGGGGTGCAGGCGGCCACGAGCAGTACTTC.